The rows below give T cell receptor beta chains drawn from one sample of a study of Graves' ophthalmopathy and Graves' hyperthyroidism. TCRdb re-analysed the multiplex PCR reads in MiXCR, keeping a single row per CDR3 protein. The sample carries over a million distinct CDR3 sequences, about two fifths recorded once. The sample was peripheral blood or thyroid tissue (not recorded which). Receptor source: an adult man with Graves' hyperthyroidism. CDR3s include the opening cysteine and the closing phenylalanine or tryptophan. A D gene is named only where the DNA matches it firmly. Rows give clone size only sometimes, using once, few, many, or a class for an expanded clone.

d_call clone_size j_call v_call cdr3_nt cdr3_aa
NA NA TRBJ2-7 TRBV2 TGTGCCAGCAGTGTCCAAGGGACGGGACACCGTTACTTCCACGAGCAGTACTTC CASSVQGTGHRYFHEQYF
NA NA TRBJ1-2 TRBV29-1 TGCAGCGTTGTTGTCGGGCCGAGTGGCTACACCTTC CSVVVGPSGYTF
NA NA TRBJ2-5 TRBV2 TGTGCCAGCAGTGGGGGGACGGGGACACGTAGCAATCAGCCCCAGTACTTC CASSGGTGTRSNQPQYF
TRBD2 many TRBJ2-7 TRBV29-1 TGCAGCGTTGAGCTGTCGGGACTAGCGGGAGACGAGCAGTACTTC CSVELSGLAGDEQYF
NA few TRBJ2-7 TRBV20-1 TGCAGTGCCCCACTAGTTTACGAGCAGTACTTC CSAPLVYEQYF
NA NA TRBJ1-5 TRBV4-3 TGCGCCAGCAGCCAACCTTCGGGGTTGAGCAATCAGCCCCAGCATTTT CASSQPSGLSNQPQHF
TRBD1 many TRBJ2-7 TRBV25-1 TGTGCCAGCAGTGCGCCGACAGGGGCGGTATCCTACGAGCAGTACTTC CASSAPTGAVSYEQYF
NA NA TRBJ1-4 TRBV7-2 TGTGCCAGCAGCTCCGGGGGAACGGATGAAAAACCGTTTTTT CASSSGGTDEKPFF
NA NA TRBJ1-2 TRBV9 TGTGCCAGCAGCGTATCGGCGGGGGCCGATGGCTACACCTTC CASSVSAGADGYTF
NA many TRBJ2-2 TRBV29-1 TGCAGCGTTGGGGCACAGGGTATGGGAGAGACCGGGGAGCTGTTTTTT CSVGAQGMGETGELFF
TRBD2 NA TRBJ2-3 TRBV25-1 TGTGCCAGCAGTCGTGCGGCGGGGGGGCCTTGGACAGATACGCAGTATTTT CASSRAAGGPWTDTQYF
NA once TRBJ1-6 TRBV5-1 TGCGCCAGCAGCGTCGCAGGGTTTGGCTCACCCCTCCACTTT CASSVAGFGSPLHF
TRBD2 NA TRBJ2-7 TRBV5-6 TGTGCCAGCAGCTTGGGCGGGAGAGAGTACGAGCAGTACTTC CASSLGGREYEQYF
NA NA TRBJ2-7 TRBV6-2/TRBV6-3 TGTGCCAGCAGTTACTGGAGGGACGACTACGAGCAGTACTTC CASSYWRDDYEQYF
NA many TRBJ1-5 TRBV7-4 TGTGCCAGCAGGAAGATCGGACGGCATAGCAATCAGCCCCAGCATTTT CASRKIGRHSNQPQHF
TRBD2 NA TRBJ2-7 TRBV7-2 TGTGCCAGCAGTTTTACTAGCGGGAGGTTCGGGCAGTACTTC CASSFTSGRFGQYF
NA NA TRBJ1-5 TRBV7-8 TGTGCCAGCAGAAATCTGATGGCCAATCAGCCCCAGCATTTT CASRNLMANQPQHF
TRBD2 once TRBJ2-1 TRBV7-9 TGTGCCAGCGGCGGTGGGGCTAGCGGGGGGTTTTCCTACAATGAGCAGTTCTTC CASGGGASGGFSYNEQFF
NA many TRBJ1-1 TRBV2 TGTGCCAGCACGGAGGGGATGAACACTGAAGCTTTCTTT CASTEGMNTEAFF
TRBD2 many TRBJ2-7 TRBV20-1 TGCAGTGCTAGGATCCTAGCGGGAGCATCCTACGAGCAGTACTTC CSARILAGASYEQYF
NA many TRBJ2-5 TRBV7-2 TGTGCCAGCAGCTTAGCGCCTCGTTCCCAAGAGACCCAGTACTTC CASSLAPRSQETQYF
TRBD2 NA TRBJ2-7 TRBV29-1 TGCAGCCTTGCTAGCGGGAGTTACGAGCAGTACTTC CSLASGSYEQYF
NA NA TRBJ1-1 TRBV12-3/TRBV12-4 TGTGCCAGCACCCAATCTCTCGGGTCGATTGGTAGTGAAGCTTTCTTT CASTQSLGSIGSEAFF
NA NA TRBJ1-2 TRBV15 TGTGCCACCAGCAGCGGGGACACATATGGCTACACCTTC CATSSGDTYGYTF
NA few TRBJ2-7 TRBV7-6 TGTGCCAGCTCAACCCCGGGGTACGAGCAGTACTTC CASSTPGYEQYF